This is a list of T cell receptor beta chains from one sample in a study of PD-1 blockade in mismatch repair-deficient tumors. The protocol was immunoSEQ multiplex PCR, while the TCRdb copy is restricted to in-frame clones and leaves out a portion. This sample yields some 120,000 clones, of which almost 90% are seen a single time; 12% belongs to the top ten. The sequencing here drew on peripheral blood, taken just under 74 weeks after starting pembrolizumab. Receptors originate from an adult with mismatch repair-deficient cancer. CDR3s include the opening cysteine and the closing phenylalanine or tryptophan. The D gene is left open where the match is weak. Some rows have no size entry. The others give once, few or many, or a class for an expanded clone.

abundance	j_gene	v_gene	d_gene	len	CDR3nt	CDR3aa
-	TRBJ2-1	TRBV2	-	15	TGTGCCAGCAGTGAAGGAGGGACTCCCCCCAATGAGCAGTTCTTC	CASSEGGTPPNEQFF
-	TRBJ2-7	TRBV2	-	13	TGTGCCAGCAGTGGGGGGGTCTCCTACGAGCAGTACTTC	CASSGGVSYEQYF
once	TRBJ1-2	TRBV19	TRBD1	16	TGTGCCAGTAGTATCCCTTTCCTAACAGGGGGGGATGGCTACACCTTC	CASSIPFLTGGDGYTF
-	TRBJ2-7	TRBV28	-	12	TGTGCCAGCAGTTTTATTAGTCACGAGCAGTACTTC	CASSFISHEQYF
-	TRBJ2-1	TRBV5-6	TRBD2	12	TGTGCCAGCAGCTTCGGGACTACTGAGCAGTTCTTC	CASSFGTTEQFF
-	TRBJ2-2	TRBV14	TRBD2	15	TGTGCCAGCAGCCACGGGACTAGAGGACCCGGGGAGCTGTTTTTT	CASSHGTRGPGELFF
-	TRBJ2-7	TRBV7-2	-	15	TGTGCCAGCAGACCGATCCCGGGAAGCTCCTACGAGCAGTACTTC	CASRPIPGSSYEQYF
-	TRBJ2-7	TRBV11-2	-	12	TGTGCCAGCAGCTTGGACACCTACGAGCAGTACTTC	CASSLDTYEQYF
-	TRBJ2-7	TRBV4-1	TRBD2	15	TGCGCCAGCAGCCAAAGACTAGCCTCGACCTACGAGCAGTACTTC	CASSQRLASTYEQYF
-	TRBJ2-1	TRBV15	TRBD2	14	TGTGCCACCAGCGGCGGGACTAGACTCAATGAGCAGTTCTTC	CATSGGTRLNEQFF
-	TRBJ2-5	TRBV29-1	-	11	TGCAGCGCAGGGTACCAAGAGACCCAGTACTTC	CSAGYQETQYF
-	TRBJ2-7	TRBV30	TRBD2	13	TGTGCCTGGGATAGCGGGAACTCCTACGAGCAGTACTTC	CAWDSGNSYEQYF
-	TRBJ2-4	TRBV12-5	TRBD1	13	TGTGCTACCACCGGGACAGGGAAAAACATTCAGTACTTC	CATTGTGKNIQYF
-	TRBJ2-4	TRBV4-3	-	17	TGCGCCAGCAGCCAAGAACGGGGGCCAGTCCTGAAGAACATTCAGTACTTC	CASSQERGPVLKNIQYF
few	TRBJ2-3	TRBV6-4	-	14	TGTGCCAGCAGTGACGGGCGGGACACAGATACGCAGTATTTT	CASSDGRDTDTQYF
-	TRBJ2-4	TRBV7-6	-	15	TGTGCCAGCAGCTACGCGCCGGGATTCAAAAACATTCAGTACTTC	CASSYAPGFKNIQYF
-	TRBJ2-2	TRBV13	-	14	TGTGCCAGCAGCTTACGGATGAACACCGGGGAGCTGTTTTTT	CASSLRMNTGELFF
-	TRBJ2-7	TRBV29-1	-	14	TGCAGCGTTGAAAGCCGGAGTCCAACCTACGAGCAGTACTTC	CSVESRSPTYEQYF
-	TRBJ1-2	TRBV7-9	TRBD1	13	TGTGCCAGCAGCCCCTCCAGGGGGAACGGCTACACCTTC	CASSPSRGNGYTF
-	TRBJ1-1	TRBV5-1	TRBD1	15	TGCGCCAGCAGCCCCCCGGGGGCAGGGGGTACTGAAGCTTTCTTT	CASSPPGAGGTEAFF
-	TRBJ1-1	TRBV10-2	-	16	TGCGCCAGCAGTGAGTCGGGGGGACCCGAGAACACTGAAGCTTTCTTT	CASSESGGPENTEAFF
few	TRBJ2-7	TRBV13	-	12	TGTGCCAGCAGTGACCGTTCCTACGAGCAGTACTTC	CASSDRSYEQYF
-	TRBJ2-7	TRBV19	-	19	TGTGCCAGTAGCCTAAGTTCCCCCGGGACAAGGGAAAGTTTCTACGAGCAGTACTTC	CASSLSSPGTRESFYEQYF
once	TRBJ1-1	TRBV18	-	13	TGTGCCAGCTCACCCTCAGGGAACACTGAAGCTTTCTTT	CASSPSGNTEAFF
-	TRBJ2-1	TRBV9	-	13	TGTGCCAGCAGCACCCGACCCTACAATGAGCAGTTCTTC	CASSTRPYNEQFF
-	TRBJ2-1	TRBV10-3	TRBD2	17	TGTGCCATCAGTGAGTCGCAGGCTGGAGCGGGAGACAATGAGCAGTTCTTC	CAISESQAGAGDNEQFF
-	TRBJ2-2	TRBV9	-	17	TGTGCCAGCAGCGTAGACCCCCTCAGGGGACAAACCGGGGAGCTGTTTTTT	CASSVDPLRGQTGELFF
-	TRBJ2-2	TRBV9	-	14	TGTGCCAGCAGCGTACAGGTATCCACCGGGGAGCTGTTTTTT	CASSVQVSTGELFF
-	TRBJ2-3	TRBV20-1	-	11	TGCAGTGCTAGTTCCGGGGGGCTGCAGTATTTT	CSASSGGLQYF
once	TRBJ1-5	TRBV10-3	TRBD1	17	TGTGCCATCATCTCCGGGACAGGCTATCATAGCAATCAGCCCCAGCATTTT	CAIISGTGYHSNQPQHF
once	TRBJ2-3	TRBV19	-	15	TGTGCCAGTAGTATTTACGGGAGAGGCACAGATACGCAGTATTTT	CASSIYGRGTDTQYF